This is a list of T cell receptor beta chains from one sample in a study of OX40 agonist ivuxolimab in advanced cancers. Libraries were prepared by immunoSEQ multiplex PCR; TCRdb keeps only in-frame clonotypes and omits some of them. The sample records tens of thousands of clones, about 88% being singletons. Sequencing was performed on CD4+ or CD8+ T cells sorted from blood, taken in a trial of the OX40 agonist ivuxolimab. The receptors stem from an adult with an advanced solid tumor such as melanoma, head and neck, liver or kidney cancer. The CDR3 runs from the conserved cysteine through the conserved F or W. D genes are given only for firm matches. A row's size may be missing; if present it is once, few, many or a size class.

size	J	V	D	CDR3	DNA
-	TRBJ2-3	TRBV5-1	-	CASSLRGLWGTDTQYF	TGCGCCAGCAGCTTGCGGGGGTTGTGGGGCACAGATACGCAGTATTTT
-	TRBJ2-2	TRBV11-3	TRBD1	CASSLRGQGVTGELFF	TGTGCCAGCAGCCTTAGGGGGCAGGGGGTCACCGGGGAGCTGTTTTTT
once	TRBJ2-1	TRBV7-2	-	CASSLVRGTLYNEQFF	TGTGCCAGCAGCTTAGTCCGGGGGACTTTGTACAATGAGCAGTTCTTC
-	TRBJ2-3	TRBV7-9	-	CASSQRIASTSTDTQYF	TGTGCCAGCAGCCAGAGAATAGCGAGTACTAGCACAGATACGCAGTATTTT
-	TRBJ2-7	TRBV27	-	CASSRLMGTYEQYF	TGTGCCAGCAGTCGTCTAATGGGGACCTACGAGCAGTACTTC
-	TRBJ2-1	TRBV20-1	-	CSASPANEQFF	TGCAGTGCTAGCCCGGCCAATGAGCAGTTCTTC
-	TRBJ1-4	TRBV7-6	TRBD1	CASSLTGQFNEKLFF	TGTGCCAGCAGCTTGACGGGACAGTTTAATGAAAAACTGTTTTTT
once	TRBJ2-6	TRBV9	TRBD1	CASSPDRGIGGANVLTF	TGTGCCAGCAGCCCCGACAGGGGAATAGGTGGGGCCAACGTCCTGACTTTC
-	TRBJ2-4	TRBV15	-	CATSSPTGEHKNIQYF	TGTGCCACCAGCAGCCCCACTGGGGAGCACAAAAACATTCAGTACTTC
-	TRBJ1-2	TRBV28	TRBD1	CASSPDRGYGYTF	TGTGCCAGCAGTCCTGACAGGGGCTATGGCTACACCTTC
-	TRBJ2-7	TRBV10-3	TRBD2	CAIGTRINEQYF	TGTGCCATCGGGACTAGGATCAACGAGCAGTACTTC
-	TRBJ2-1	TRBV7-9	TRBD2	CASSPPGLAGNEQFF	TGTGCCAGCAGCCCCCCGGGACTAGCGGGCAATGAGCAGTTCTTC
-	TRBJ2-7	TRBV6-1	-	CASSEGDRRLTGYEQYF	TGTGCCAGCAGTGAAGGGGACCGCCGCCTAACAGGCTACGAGCAGTACTTC
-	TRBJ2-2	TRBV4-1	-	CASSQDRGGAPGELFF	TGCGCCAGCAGCCAAGATAGGGGCGGGGCACCGGGGGAGCTGTTTTTT
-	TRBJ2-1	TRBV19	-	CASSMEAYGYNEQFF	TGTGCCAGTAGTATGGAAGCGTACGGTTACAATGAGCAGTTCTTC
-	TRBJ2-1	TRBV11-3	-	CASSLSRQSPRFF	TGTGCCAGCAGCTTATCCCGACAGTCTCCACGGTTCTTC
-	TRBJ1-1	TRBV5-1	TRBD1	CASSPLGQGSTEAFF	TGCGCCAGCAGCCCCTTGGGACAGGGGAGTACTGAAGCTTTCTTT
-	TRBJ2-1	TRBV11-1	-	CASSVLTASSYNEQFF	TGTGCCAGCAGCGTCTTAACAGCGTCCTCCTACAATGAGCAGTTCTTC